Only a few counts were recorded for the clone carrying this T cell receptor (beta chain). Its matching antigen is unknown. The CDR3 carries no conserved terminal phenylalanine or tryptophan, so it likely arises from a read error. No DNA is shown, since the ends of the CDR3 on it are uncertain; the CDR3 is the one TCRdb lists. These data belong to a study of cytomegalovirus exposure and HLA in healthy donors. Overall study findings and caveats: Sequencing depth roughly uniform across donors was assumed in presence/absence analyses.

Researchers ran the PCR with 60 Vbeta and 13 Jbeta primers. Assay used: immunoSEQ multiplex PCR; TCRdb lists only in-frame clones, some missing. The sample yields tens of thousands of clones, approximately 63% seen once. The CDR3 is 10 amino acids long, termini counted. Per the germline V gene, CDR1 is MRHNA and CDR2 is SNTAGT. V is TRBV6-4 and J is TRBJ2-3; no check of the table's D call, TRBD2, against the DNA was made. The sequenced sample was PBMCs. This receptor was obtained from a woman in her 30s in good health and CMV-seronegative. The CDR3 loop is CASSDSVTPD.